A single sample is the source of the 15 T cell receptor beta chains below, sequenced in a study of OX40 agonist ivuxolimab in advanced cancers. Method: immunoSEQ multiplex PCR; TCRdb's copy keeps in-frame clones and lacks some. The data show tens of thousands of clones, 80% to 95% seen once. Material: CD4+ or CD8+ T cells sorted from blood, obtained in a trial of the OX40 agonist ivuxolimab. The receptors come from an adult with an advanced solid tumor such as melanoma, head and neck, liver or kidney cancer.

The rearrangement joins TRBV6-5 to TRBJ1-2, with a weak D call TRBD1 (5 bases). Between the trimmed V and J ends, which lost 2 bases and 0 bases, there was a span of 13 bases. CDR3 length: 16 residues. The V gene's germline CDR1 is MNHEY and CDR2 SVGAGI. The CDR3 bases are TGTGCCAGCAGTTACCGTGGGACGGAGTCTAACTATGGCTACACCTTC. Protein sequence: CASSYRGTESNYGYTF.

This clone is a singleton in its sample. The chain uses TRBV2 and TRBJ2-2, with 9 positions matching TRBD1. The V segment lost 3 bases and the J segment 4 bases; nucleotides outside the gene matches: 3. Germline CDR1 reads SNHLY; CDR2 reads FYNNEI. The CDR3 extends over 15 amino acids. CDR3 in DNA: TGTGCCAGCAGTGAGGGACAGGGATCCACCGGGGAGCTGTTTTTT. It translates to CASSEGQGSTGELFF.

The chain couples TRBV30 to TRBJ1-1, with D possibly matching TRBD1 (5 bases). Germline V gives CDR1 GTSNPN, CDR2 SVGIG (reference sequence). The CDR3 has 13 residues. V gave up 4 bases and J gave up 1 base, with 10 bases separating them. For the CDR3, the DNA is TGTGCCTGGAAGGCTCAGGGGAACACTGAAGCTTTCTTT. Its translation is CAWKAQGNTEAFF. The complete variable domain, with remaining parts taken from reference TRBV30 and TRBJ1-1, reads SQTIHQWPATLVQPVGSPLSLECTVEGTSNPNLYWYRQAAGRGLQLLFYSVGIGQISSEVPQNLSASRPQDRQFILSSKKLLLSDSGFYLCAWKAQGNTEAFFGQGTRLTVV.

The CDR3 DNA reads as TGTGCCAGCAGCTTGGGCAGGACCGACAATGAGCAGTTCTTC. It encodes CASSLGRTDNEQFF. The chain joins TRBV5-4 to TRBJ2-1; D unresolved. CDR3 length: 14 amino acids. The V gene lost 0 bases and the J gene lost 5 bases, with 9 bases spanning the gap. Germline CDR1 SGHNT, CDR2 YYREEE (reference sequence).

The chain combines TRBV4-2 with TRBJ2-3, with TRBD2 identical over 11 bases. The CDR3 is 18 amino acids. Germline trimming cut 1 base from V and 2 bases from J; bases unmatched to any gene: 8. Germline V lookup: CDR1 LGHNA, CDR2 YNFKEQ. CDR3 in DNA: TGTGCCAGCAGCCAAGGCCCCGGGACTAGCGGCCACACAGATACGCAGTATTTT. Translation gives CASSQGPGTSGHTDTQYF.

The V call is TRBV19, the J call TRBJ2-3; 9 bases map to TRBD1. The CDR3 loop spans 14 amino acids. Germline V gene lookup returns CDR1 LNHDA and CDR2 SQIVND (reference sequence). The trim removed 6 bases at V and 6 bases at J, leaving 7 bases unmatched. The CDR3 nucleotides are TGTGCCAGTAGAACCCGGGACAGGGAGGATACGCAGTATTTT. Its translation: CASRTRDREDTQYF.

V gene TRBV7-8 combines with J gene TRBJ1-2; TRBD1 agrees at 9 bases. Germline V CDR1 and CDR2: SGHVS, FQNEAQ. The length of the CDR3 is 13 residues. V dropped 4 bases and J dropped 8; count of bases not matched to a gene: 5. This CDR3 reads CASSWGQGYGYTF. CDR3 bases: TGTGCCAGCAGCTGGGGACAGGGATACGGCTACACCTTC.

The rearrangement uses TRBV10-2 and TRBJ1-2, with TRBD1 matching 10 bases. Trimming cost V 4 bases and J 4 bases; bases outside gene matches: 6. Germline CDR1 reads WSHSY; CDR2 reads SAAADI. CDR3 length: 15 residues. The CDR3 protein is CASSVRDRGVYGYTF. In DNA, the CDR3 is TGCGCCAGCAGTGTCCGGGACAGGGGAGTCTATGGCTACACCTTC.

V usage is TRBV2 and J usage is TRBJ2-7; D may be TRBD1 (6 bases). Germline-derived CDR1 and CDR2 are SNHLY and FYNNEI. The ends were cut back, 7 bases at V and 4 bases at J, with 11 bases in the middle. This CDR3 contains 12 residues. In DNA, the CDR3 is TGTGCCAGCACCAGGGGCGGGTACGAGCAGTACTTC. This translates into CASTRGGYEQYF.

The CDR3 DNA reads TGTGCCAGCAGCTTAGGTCTCCTAGCGGGGGGTATGACCCAGTACTTC. Translation gives CASSLGLLAGGMTQYF. The chain recombines TRBV11-3 with TRBJ2-5; 11 bases map to TRBD2. J was trimmed by 7 bases and V by 1 base; bases with no gene match: 8. This CDR3 region has 16 residues. Germline CDR1 reads SGHNT; CDR2 reads YENEEA.

The chain uses TRBV30 and TRBJ1-5; no firm D call. CDR3 length: 12 amino acids. The ends were cut back, 7 bases at V and 0 bases at J, with 7 bases in the middle. CDR1 is GTSNPN and CDR2 is SVGIG in the germline V gene (reference sequence). As DNA, the CDR3 is TGTGCCTACGAATATAGCAATCAGCCCCAGCATTTT. It translates to CAYEYSNQPQHF. Drawing the rest from reference TRBV30 and TRBJ1-5, the complete variable domain is SQTIHQWPATLVQPVGSPLSLECTVEGTSNPNLYWYRQAAGRGLQLLFYSVGIGQISSEVPQNLSASRPQDRQFILSSKKLLLSDSGFYLCAYEYSNQPQHFGDGTRLSIL.

The genes are TRBV18 and TRBJ1-1; 8 nucleotides line up with TRBD1. The CDR3 has 12 residues. Trimming removed 3 bases from V and 6 bases from J; junction bases left unmatched: 0. Germline values: CDR1 KGHSH, CDR2 LQKENI. This CDR3 reads CASSPDRAEAFF. The CDR3 nucleotides read TGTGCCAGCTCACCGGACAGGGCTGAAGCTTTCTTT. Complete variable domain (other parts from reference TRBV18 and TRBJ1-1): NAGVMQNPRHLVRRRGQEARLRCSPMKGHSHVYWYRQLPEEGLKFMVYLQKENIIDESGMPKERFSAEFPKEGPSILRIQQVVRGDSAAYFCASSPDRAEAFFGQGTRLTVV.

The CDR3 nucleotides read TGTGCCAGCAGCGTATCCGCGACGGGCCGGGGCACAGATACGCAGTATTTT. As protein: CASSVSATGRGTDTQYF. This chain joins TRBV9 and TRBJ2-3; D call uncertain. The CDR3 totals 17 residues. The germline V gene has CDR1 SGDLS and CDR2 YYNGEE. The ends were cut back, 1 base at V and 1 base at J, with 16 bases in the middle.

This chain connects TRBV10-2 to TRBJ2-2; D remains unclear. Germline-derived CDR1 and CDR2 are WSHSY and SAAADI. With 7 bases removed from V and 7 bases from J, the gap between germline ends came to 13 bases. The CDR3 has 13 residues. This CDR3 is CASIVSNRGELFF. The CDR3, as DNA: TGCGCCAGCATAGTGTCTAATCGCGGGGAGCTGTTTTTT.

The chain has TRBV12-5 and TRBJ2-7; D may be TRBD2 (6 bases). CDR3 size: 14 residues. V was pared by 6 bases and J by 7 bases, with 19 bases between. In germline, CDR1 is LGHNT, CDR2 FRNRAP. CDR3: CASGEHWRAGEQYF. The CDR3 DNA reads as TGTGCTAGTGGCGAACACTGGAGGGCCGGGGAGCAGTACTTC.